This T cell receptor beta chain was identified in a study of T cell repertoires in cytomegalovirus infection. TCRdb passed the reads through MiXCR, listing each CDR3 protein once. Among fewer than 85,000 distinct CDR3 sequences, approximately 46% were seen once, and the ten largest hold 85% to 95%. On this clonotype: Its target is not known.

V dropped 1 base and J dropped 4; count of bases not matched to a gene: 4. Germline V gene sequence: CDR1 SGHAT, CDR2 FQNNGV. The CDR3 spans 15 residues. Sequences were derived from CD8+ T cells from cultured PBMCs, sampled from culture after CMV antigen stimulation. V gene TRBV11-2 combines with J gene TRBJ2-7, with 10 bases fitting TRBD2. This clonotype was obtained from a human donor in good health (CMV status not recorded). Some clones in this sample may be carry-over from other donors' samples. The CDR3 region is CASSLGLAGAYEQYF. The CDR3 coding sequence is TGTGCCAGCAGCTTAGGGCTAGCGGGGGCGTACGAGCAGTACTTC.